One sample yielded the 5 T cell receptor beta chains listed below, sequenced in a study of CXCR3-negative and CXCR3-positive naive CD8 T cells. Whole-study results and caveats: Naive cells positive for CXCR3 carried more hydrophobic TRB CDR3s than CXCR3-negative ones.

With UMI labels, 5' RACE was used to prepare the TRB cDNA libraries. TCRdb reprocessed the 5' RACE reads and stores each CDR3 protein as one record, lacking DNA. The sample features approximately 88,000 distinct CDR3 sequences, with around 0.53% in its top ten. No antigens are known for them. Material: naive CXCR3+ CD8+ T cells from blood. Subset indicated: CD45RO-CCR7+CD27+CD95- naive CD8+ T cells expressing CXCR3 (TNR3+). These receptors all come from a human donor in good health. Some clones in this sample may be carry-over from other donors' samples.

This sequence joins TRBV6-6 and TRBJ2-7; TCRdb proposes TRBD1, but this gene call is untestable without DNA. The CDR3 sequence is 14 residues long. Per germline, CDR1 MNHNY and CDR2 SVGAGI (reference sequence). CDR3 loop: CASSRDASSYEQYF.

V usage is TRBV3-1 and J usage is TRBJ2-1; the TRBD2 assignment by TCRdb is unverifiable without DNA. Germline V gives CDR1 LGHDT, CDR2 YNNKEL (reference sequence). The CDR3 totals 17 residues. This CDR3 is CASSQEDLRGPYNEQFF.

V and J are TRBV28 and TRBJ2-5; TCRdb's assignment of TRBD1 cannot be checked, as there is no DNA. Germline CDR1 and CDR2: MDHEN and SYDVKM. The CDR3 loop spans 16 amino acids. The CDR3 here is CASSPFDRGRGKTQYF.

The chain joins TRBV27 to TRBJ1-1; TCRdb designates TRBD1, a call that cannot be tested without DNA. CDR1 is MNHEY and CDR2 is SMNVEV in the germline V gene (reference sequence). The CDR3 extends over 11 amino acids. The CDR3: CASRSQLEVIF.

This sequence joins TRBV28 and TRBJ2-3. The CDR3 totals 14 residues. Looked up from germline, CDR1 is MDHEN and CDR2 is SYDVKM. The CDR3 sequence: CASSLSHTTDTQYF.